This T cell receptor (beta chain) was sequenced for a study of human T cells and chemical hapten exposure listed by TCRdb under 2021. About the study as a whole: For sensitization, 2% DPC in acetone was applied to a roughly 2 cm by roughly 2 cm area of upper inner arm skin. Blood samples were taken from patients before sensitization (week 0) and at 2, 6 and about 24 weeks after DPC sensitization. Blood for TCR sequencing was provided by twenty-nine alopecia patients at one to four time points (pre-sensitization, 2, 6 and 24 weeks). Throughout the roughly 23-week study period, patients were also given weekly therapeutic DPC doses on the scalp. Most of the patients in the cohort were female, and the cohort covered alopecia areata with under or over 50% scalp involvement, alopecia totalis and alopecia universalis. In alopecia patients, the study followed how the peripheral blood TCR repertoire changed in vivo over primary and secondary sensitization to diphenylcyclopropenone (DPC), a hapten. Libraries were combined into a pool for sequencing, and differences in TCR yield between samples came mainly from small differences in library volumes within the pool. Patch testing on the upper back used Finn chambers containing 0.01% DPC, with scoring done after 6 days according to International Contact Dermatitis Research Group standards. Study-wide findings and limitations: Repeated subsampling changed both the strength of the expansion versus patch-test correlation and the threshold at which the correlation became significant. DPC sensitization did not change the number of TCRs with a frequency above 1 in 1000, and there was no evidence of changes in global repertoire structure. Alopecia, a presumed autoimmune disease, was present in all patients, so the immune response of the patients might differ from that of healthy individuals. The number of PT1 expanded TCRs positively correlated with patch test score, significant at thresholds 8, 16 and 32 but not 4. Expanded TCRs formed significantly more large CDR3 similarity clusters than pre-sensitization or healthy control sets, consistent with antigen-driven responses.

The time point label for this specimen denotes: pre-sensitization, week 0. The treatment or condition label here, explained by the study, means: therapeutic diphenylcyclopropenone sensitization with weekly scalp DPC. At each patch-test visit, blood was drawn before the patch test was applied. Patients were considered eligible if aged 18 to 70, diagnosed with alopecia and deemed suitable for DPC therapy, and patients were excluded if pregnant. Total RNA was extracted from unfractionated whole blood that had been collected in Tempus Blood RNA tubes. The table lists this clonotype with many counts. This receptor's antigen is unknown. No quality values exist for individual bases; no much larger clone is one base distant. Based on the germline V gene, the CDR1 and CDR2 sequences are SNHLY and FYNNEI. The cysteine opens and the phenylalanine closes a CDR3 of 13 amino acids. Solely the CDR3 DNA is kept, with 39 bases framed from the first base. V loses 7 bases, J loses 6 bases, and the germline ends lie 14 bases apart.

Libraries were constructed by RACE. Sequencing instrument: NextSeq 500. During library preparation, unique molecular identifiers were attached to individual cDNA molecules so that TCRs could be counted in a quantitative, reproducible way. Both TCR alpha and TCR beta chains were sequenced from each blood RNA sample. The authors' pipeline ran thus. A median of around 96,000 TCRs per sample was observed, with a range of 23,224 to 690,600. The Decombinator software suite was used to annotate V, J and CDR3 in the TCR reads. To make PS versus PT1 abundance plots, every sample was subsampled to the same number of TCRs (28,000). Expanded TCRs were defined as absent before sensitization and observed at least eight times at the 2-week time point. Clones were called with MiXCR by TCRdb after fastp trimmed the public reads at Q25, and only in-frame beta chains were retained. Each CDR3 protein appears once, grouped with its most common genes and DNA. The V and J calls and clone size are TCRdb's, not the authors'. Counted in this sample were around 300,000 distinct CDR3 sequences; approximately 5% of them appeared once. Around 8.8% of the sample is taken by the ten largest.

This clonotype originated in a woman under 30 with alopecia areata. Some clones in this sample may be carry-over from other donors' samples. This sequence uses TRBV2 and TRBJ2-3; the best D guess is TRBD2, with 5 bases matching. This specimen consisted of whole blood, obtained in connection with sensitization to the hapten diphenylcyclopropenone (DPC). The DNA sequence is TGTGCCAGCATGTCCGGAGGTATCGATACGCAGTATTTT. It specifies CASMSGGIDTQYF.